This entry lists 14 T cell receptor beta chains sequenced from one sample in a study of cytomegalovirus exposure and HLA in healthy donors. It was with 60 Vbeta and 13 Jbeta primers that the PCR ran. The data were produced by immunoSEQ multiplex PCR, yet TCRdb's version contains in-frame clones alone and is incomplete. The top ten hold roughly 2.8% of the sample, which has nearly 110,000 clones, 70% to 80% seen once. Source material: PBMCs. Receptors originate from a female donor in good health and CMV-seronegative.

J is TRBJ2-2 and V is TRBV27; maybe TRBD2 (5 bases). Between the trimmed V and J ends, which lost 8 bases and 0 bases, there was a span of 16 bases. The CDR3 has 16 residues. Germline V gene lookup returns CDR1 MNHEY and CDR2 SMNVEV (reference sequence). Here the CDR3 reads CASHRTRISNTGELFF. The CDR3 region has the DNA TGTGCCAGCCACCGCACTAGGATCTCGAACACCGGGGAGCTGTTTTTT.

This CDR3 is CASSSLAGRGGYTF. The CDR3 coding sequence is TGTGCCAGCAGCTCCCTGGCGGGCCGCGGGGGCTACACCTTC. The rearrangement joins TRBV25-1 to TRBJ1-2; D call uncertain. V lost 6 bases to trimming and J lost 8 bases, with 19 bases between them. Germline V gene lookup returns CDR1 MGHDK and CDR2 SYGVNS. The CDR3 consists of 14 residues.

The chain carries TRBV9 and TRBJ1-2; no reliable D call. The V and J ends lost 2 bases and 5 bases respectively, with 10 bases between them. This CDR3 is 13 amino acids long. Germline CDR1 reads SGDLS; CDR2 reads YYNGEE. The CDR3 spells CASSVSEGYGYTF. CDR3 nucleotides: TGTGCCAGCAGCGTCTCTGAGGGATATGGCTACACCTTC.

The chain recombines TRBV5-1 with TRBJ2-7; 7 bases are shared with TRBD2. Germline V CDR1 and CDR2: SGHRS, YFSETQ. CDR3 length equals 15 residues. J gave up 3 bases and V 0 bases, and 6 bases lay outside the gene matches. The CDR3 loop reads CASSLAGGGSYEQYF. The CDR3 DNA sequence: TGCGCCAGCAGCTTGGCCGGCGGCGGGAGCTACGAGCAGTACTTC.

In this sample, this clone turned up once. This chain links TRBV9 with TRBJ2-7; D perhaps matches TRBD1 (6 bases). V gave up 3 bases and J gave up 0 bases, with 10 bases separating them. This CDR3 region has 14 residues. Germline CDR1 and CDR2: SGDLS and YYNGEE. The CDR3 DNA follows: TGTGCCAGCAGCGAACAGGGCCTCTCCTACGAGCAGTACTTC. Translated, it gives CASSEQGLSYEQYF.

There are a few counts of this clone. V usage is TRBV2 and J usage is TRBJ2-3, with 8 bases that match TRBD1. Per germline, CDR1 SNHLY and CDR2 FYNNEI. Losses at the gene ends were 7 bases for V and 2 bases for J; bases not matched to a gene: 8. The CDR3 totals 15 residues. For the CDR3, the DNA is TGTGCCAGCATAACAGGGGGGTTTATCACAGATACGCAGTATTTT. It codes for CASITGGFITDTQYF.

J is TRBJ2-1 and V is TRBV28; 10 bases align to TRBD2. The CDR3 is 14 amino acids. Germline V gives CDR1 MDHEN, CDR2 SYDVKM. V shed 2 bases, J shed 12 bases, and the junction held 7 bases outside the gene matches. The CDR3 sequence: CASSLGLAGVWQFF. The CDR3 coding sequence is TGTGCCAGCAGTTTAGGGCTAGCGGGAGTGTGGCAGTTCTTC.

This clone was picked up a small number of times. The chain carries TRBV6-5 and TRBJ2-7, with D possibly TRBD2 on 6 matching bases. V gave up 0 bases and J gave up 5 bases, with 8 bases separating them. The CDR3 loop spans 13 amino acids. Germline values: CDR1 MNHEY, CDR2 SVGAGI. CDR3 in amino acids: CASSYSWGDEQYF. The CDR3, as DNA: TGTGCCAGCAGTTACTCTTGGGGGGACGAGCAGTACTTC.

As for this clone: This sample also contains other DNA sequences that code for the same CDR3. The V and J genes are TRBV6-5 and TRBJ2-7, with 7 bases matching TRBD2. The junction had 2 bases not matched to a gene; V was cut back by 6 bases and J by 0 bases. This CDR3 is 13 amino acids long. Germline assignment: CDR1 MNHEY and CDR2 SVGAGI. Here the CDR3 DNA reads TGTGCCAGCAGCAGCGGGAACTCCTACGAGCAGTACTTC. Amino acid sequence: CASSSGNSYEQYF.

This clone has a single count. V and J are TRBV2 and TRBJ2-7; D not certain. V lost 6 bases and J lost 10, with 19 bases in between. This CDR3 spans 13 amino acids. Germline CDR1 SNHLY, CDR2 FYNNEI. The chain's CDR3 is CASRPPIGLLQYF. The CDR3 DNA follows: TGTGCCAGCAGACCCCCGATTGGGCTGCTACAGTACTTC. Together with reference TRBV2 and TRBJ2-7, the CDR3 gives the full variable domain: EPEVTQTPSHQVTQMGQEVILRCVPISNHLYFYWYRQILGQKVEFLVSFYNNEISEKSEIFDDQFSVERPDGSNFTLKIRSTKLEDSAMYFCASRPPIGLLQYFGPGTRLTVT.

This clone showed up just a few times. This chain uses TRBV7-8 with TRBJ2-7; 10 nucleotides align to TRBD1. This CDR3 region has 15 residues. From germline, CDR1 is SGHVS and CDR2 FQNEAQ. J gave up 4 bases and V 3 bases, and 6 bases lay outside the gene matches. The CDR3 coding sequence is TGTGCCAGCAGCTTCCTGGGACAGGGGAGTTACGAGCAGTACTTC. This gives the protein CASSFLGQGSYEQYF.

This chain uses TRBV29-1 with TRBJ2-7; 11 positions match TRBD2. Germline loops: CDR1 SQVTM, CDR2 ANQGSEA. The junction had 8 bases not matched to a gene; V was cut back by 7 bases and J by 6 bases. The CDR3 covers 13 residues. The CDR3 nucleotides are TGCAGCGCCTTAGCGGGAGGGCAGGTCGAGCAGTACTTC. It translates to CSALAGGQVEQYF.

V and J are TRBV11-2 and TRBJ2-7; D gene ambiguous. Germline CDR1 and CDR2: SGHAT and FQNNGV. The V gene lost 0 bases and the J gene lost 2 bases, with 8 bases spanning the gap. The CDR3 loop spans 14 amino acids. The DNA of the CDR3 is TGTGCCAGCAGCTTAGATCGTACAGCCTACGAGCAGTACTTC. This gives the protein CASSLDRTAYEQYF.

J is TRBJ2-1 and V is TRBV5-4; 8 bases align to TRBD2. The CDR3 sequence is 16 residues long. The V segment lost 0 bases and the J segment 1 base; nucleotides outside the gene matches: 3. Germline-derived CDR1 and CDR2 are SGHNT and YYREEE (reference sequence). The CDR3 nucleotides are TGTGCCAGCAGCTTGGTACTAGCGGTTTCCTACAATGAGCAGTTCTTC. Its translation: CASSLVLAVSYNEQFF.